This TCR beta chain was sequenced for a study of low-dose radiotherapy and immunotherapy resistance in tumors. Study at large: The treatment that patients received was intravenous nivolumab 240 mg every two weeks plus ipilimumab 1 mg/kg every six weeks. The study gave patients oral aspirin 300 mg daily for four cycles from cycle 1 day 1.

This clonotype was seen repeatedly, ten times or more. Time point described: before trial treatment. The donors' treatment consisted of nivolumab, ipilimumab, aspirin, low-dose cyclophosphamide and low-dose radiotherapy. cDNA synthesis used a TRAV/TRBV-specific primer set for both chains. Both a constant-region primer and a V-primer adapter served to amplify TCRs across roughly 22 PCR cycles. TCRdb re-called the reads with MiXCR, one entry per CDR3 protein. The repertoire holds 70,000 to 90,000 distinct CDR3 sequences, roughly a sixth seen once, with 2.5% to 3.5% in the top ten. CDR3 length: 14 amino acids. Deletions cut 4 bases from V and 3 bases from J, with 10 bases between. Germline CDR1 and CDR2: SGDLS and YYNGEE.

The chain couples TRBV9 to TRBJ2-2, with D unresolved. Here the sequenced sample was PBMCs, taken before treatment. The TCR originated in a male donor with prostate cancer. The CDR3 DNA follows: TGTGCCAGCAGCCGAAAGGATGACACCGGGGAGCTGTTTTTT. Residues: CASSRKDDTGELFF.